These 28 T cell receptor beta chains came from one sample sequenced in a study of technical replicates of blood from a handful of donors. The protocol was immunoSEQ multiplex PCR, while the TCRdb copy is restricted to in-frame clones and leaves out a portion. The sample consists of around 79,000 clones, 85% to 95% of them appearing once. The sequenced sample was T cells isolated from PBMCs. These receptors all come from a human donor in good health.

The J gene is TRBJ1-1, the V gene TRBV11-2; D unresolved. The V end lost 0 bases, the J end lost 4 bases, and 9 bases lay between the germline ends. This CDR3 has 14 amino acids. Germline CDR1 reads SGHAT; CDR2 reads FQNNGV. The CDR3 loop reads CASSLDGPITEAFF. The CDR3, as DNA: TGTGCCAGCAGCTTAGATGGCCCCATCACTGAAGCTTTCTTT.

This clone was recorded once. This rearrangement joins TRBV5-4 to TRBJ2-3; D may be TRBD1 (5 bases). V was clipped by 2 bases and J by 7 bases, with 17 bases between them. CDR1 and CDR2 (germline): SGHNT, YYREEE (reference sequence). This CDR3 is 15 amino acids long. CDR3 amino acids: CASSLSSSGFYTQYF. The CDR3 DNA follows: TGTGCCAGCAGCTTATCGAGCTCAGGGTTTTATACGCAGTATTTT.

The chain is built from TRBV7-2 and TRBJ2-5; D might be TRBD1 (5 bases). The CDR3 is made up of 15 amino acids. CDR1 and CDR2 from the germline V gene are SGHTA and FQGNSA. V was clipped by 2 bases and J by 2 bases, with 12 bases between them. CDR3 residues: CASSLSSGLQETQYF. DNA for the CDR3: TGTGCCAGCAGCTTAAGCTCAGGGTTACAAGAGACCCAGTACTTC.

The chain joins TRBV5-6 to TRBJ2-7, with TRBD1 identical over 11 bases. Germline trimming cut 0 bases from V and 4 bases from J; bases unmatched to any gene: 3. Germline values: CDR1 SGHDT, CDR2 YYEEEE. The CDR3 runs to 15 residues. CDR3 in DNA: TGTGCCAGCAGCTTGGGGTGGGACAGGGGGTACGAGCAGTACTTC. Its protein is CASSLGWDRGYEQYF.

This rearrangement joins TRBV5-4 to TRBJ1-1; 8 bases are a match to TRBD1. This CDR3 has 14 amino acids. Germline trimming cut 4 bases from V and 5 bases from J; bases unmatched to any gene: 7. CDR1 and CDR2 (germline): SGHNT, YYREEE (reference sequence). Written as DNA, the CDR3 is TGTGCCAGCAGCCATACAGGGGGAGGTACTGAAGCTTTCTTT. Residues: CASSHTGGGTEAFF.

V and J are TRBV29-1 and TRBJ2-5; 10 bases are a match to TRBD2. The junction had 4 bases not matched to a gene; V was cut back by 4 bases and J by 8 bases. There are 12 residues in the CDR3. Per germline, CDR1 SQVTM and CDR2 ANQGSEA. CDR3 sequence reads: CSVGTSGITQYF. CDR3 DNA sequence: TGCAGCGTTGGGACTAGCGGAATAACCCAGTACTTC.

This chain connects TRBV2 to TRBJ2-7; weak D call: TRBD1 (5 bases). Germline assignment: CDR1 SNHLY and CDR2 FYNNEI. Trimming cost V 3 bases and J 6 bases, with 21 bases left between them. The CDR3 consists of 16 residues. CDR3 coding DNA: TGTGCCAGCAGTGACGTCTTGGACACCCATTCTGGCGAGCAGTACTTC. Protein sequence: CASSDVLDTHSGEQYF. The whole variable domain, remainder taken from reference TRBV2 and TRBJ2-7, is EPEVTQTPSHQVTQMGQEVILRCVPISNHLYFYWYRQILGQKVEFLVSFYNNEISEKSEIFDDQFSVERPDGSNFTLKIRSTKLEDSAMYFCASSDVLDTHSGEQYFGPGTRLTVT.

In its sample, this clone was seen once. Other DNA sequences from this sample encode an identical CDR3 as well. V gene TRBV29-1 combines with J gene TRBJ1-4; possibly TRBD1 for D (6 bases). The CDR3 is made up of 11 amino acids. The germline V and J ends were trimmed by 7 bases and 4 bases, with 7 bases remaining between them. The germline V gene has CDR1 SQVTM and CDR2 ANQGSEA. The DNA of the CDR3 is TGCAGCGGGACAGATAATGAAAAACTGTTTTTT. It translates to CSGTDNEKLFF.

This chain links TRBV28 with TRBJ2-7; 7 bases align to TRBD2. With 7 bases clipped from V and 2 bases from J, the junction kept 8 bases outside the gene matches. CDR1 MDHEN and CDR2 SYDVKM come from the germline V gene. The CDR3 consists of 14 residues. The CDR3 sequence: CASTVTSATYEQYF. CDR3 sequence (DNA): TGTGCCAGCACTGTTACTAGCGCGACCTACGAGCAGTACTTC.

This clone occurred once. CDR3 coding DNA: TGTGCCAGCAGCATAAAGCTAGATCTCCAGTATTTT. It codes for CASSIKLDLQYF. This sequence joins TRBV13 and TRBJ2-3; D unresolved. The CDR3 is 12 amino acids. Trimming took 5 bases from V and 12 from J, leaving 15 bases between them. Germline V gene data show CDR1 as PRHDT and CDR2 as FYEKMQ (reference sequence).

The V gene is TRBV5-6, the J gene TRBJ2-3; D unresolved. The CDR3 consists of 12 residues. The germline V and J ends were trimmed by 0 bases and 9 bases, with 8 bases remaining between them. Germline values: CDR1 SGHDT, CDR2 YYEEEE. The CDR3 here is CASSLDTSTQYF. The CDR3 DNA reads TGTGCCAGCAGCTTGGACACCTCGACGCAGTATTTT. Full variable domain (rest looked up from reference TRBV5-6 and TRBJ2-3): DAGVTQSPTHLIKTRGQQVTLRCSPKSGHDTVSWYQQALGQGPQFIFQYYEEEERQRGNFPDRFSGHQFPNYSSELNVNALLLGDSALYLCASSLDTSTQYFGPGTRLTVL.

V usage is TRBV19 and J usage is TRBJ1-2, with unresolved D. Trimming pared 3 bases from V and 2 bases from J, leaving 13 bases between. This CDR3 comprises 15 residues. Germline CDR1 and CDR2: LNHDA and SQIVND (reference sequence). CDR3 in amino acids: CASSIKPRHNYGYTF. The CDR3 DNA sequence: TGTGCCAGTAGTATTAAGCCCCGACACAACTATGGCTACACCTTC.

CDR3 sequence (DNA): TGTGCCAGCAGCCTCCGGACAGGGTCTCACACCGGGGAGCTGTTTTTT. Translating gives CASSLRTGSHTGELFF. The gene calls are TRBV21-1 and TRBJ2-2; the table's D call, TRBD1, was not checked against the DNA. TRBV21-1 is a pseudogene segment. The CDR3 has 16 residues.

This chain joins TRBV5-1 and TRBJ1-4, with 7 nucleotides matching TRBD1. With V trimmed by 0 bases and J by 7 bases, 3 bases remained unmatched. This CDR3 is built from 14 residues. Germline V gene sequence: CDR1 SGHRS, CDR2 YFSETQ. The CDR3 region has the DNA TGCGCCAGCAGCTTGGTAGGGGGCAGTGAAAAACTGTTTTTT. Its protein is CASSLVGGSEKLFF.

The chain recombines TRBV6-1 with TRBJ1-5; D is undetermined. CDR1 is MNHNS, CDR2 SASEGT, per germline. This CDR3 has 20 amino acids. Trimming cost V 4 bases and J 1 base, with 26 bases left between them. The DNA for the CDR3 is TGTGCCAGCAGTGCGTACGACCCGGGAAGGCAATGGAGCAGCAATCAGCCCCAGCATTTT. This sequence encodes CASSAYDPGRQWSSNQPQHF.

The chain uses TRBV7-6 and TRBJ2-4; D is unresolved. Germline V gene lookup returns CDR1 SGHVS and CDR2 FNYEAQ. CDR3 length: 16 residues. Trimming shortened V by 5 bases and J by 0 bases, and 14 bases separated the two germline ends. CDR3 DNA sequence: TGTGCCAGCAGCCCCCGCTTGAGTCTAGCCAAAAACATTCAGTACTTC. Translating it yields CASSPRLSLAKNIQYF.

The CDR3 DNA reads as TGTGCCAGCAGCCGGGGTGGGTCCCATGGCTACACCTTC. Translation: CASSRGGSHGYTF. The rearrangement uses TRBV6-5 and TRBJ1-2; D gene uncertain. The CDR3 contains 13 residues. V gave up 6 bases and J gave up 6 bases, with 14 bases separating them. Germline-derived CDR1 and CDR2 are MNHEY and SVGAGI.

CDR3 residues: CASSERAHGTDTQYF. For the CDR3, the DNA is TGTGCCAGCAGTGAGAGGGCCCATGGGACAGATACGCAGTATTTT. The chain carries TRBV2 and TRBJ2-3; possible D gene TRBD2, 5 bases. Germline assignment: CDR1 SNHLY and CDR2 FYNNEI. The CDR3 has 15 amino acids. V gave up 3 bases and J gave up 3 bases, with 13 bases separating them.

Comments on this clone: A single base separates this from a much larger clone, so it may be a read error. The V and J genes are TRBV5-5 and TRBJ2-7, with 7 nucleotides matching TRBD1. Germline CDR1 SGHKS, CDR2 YYEKEE (reference sequence). V dropped 4 bases and J dropped 2; count of bases not matched to a gene: 3. The CDR3 contains 13 residues. Written as DNA, the CDR3 is TGTGCCAGCAGCCCGACAGGGACCTACGAGCAGTACTTC. It translates to CASSPTGTYEQYF.

The rearrangement uses TRBV6-6 and TRBJ2-2; perhaps TRBD1 as D (6 bases). The length of the CDR3 is 14 residues. With 7 bases removed from V and 2 bases from J, the gap between germline ends came to 11 bases. Per the germline V gene, CDR1 is MNHNY and CDR2 is SVGAGI (reference sequence). The chain's CDR3 is CASKDSANTGELFF. CDR3 coding DNA: TGTGCCAGCAAGGACAGCGCTAACACCGGGGAGCTGTTTTTT.

Here the CDR3 DNA reads TGTGCCAGTAGGACTAGCGGGAGCCCTTTTTCCCACGAGCAGTACTTC. Its protein is CASRTSGSPFSHEQYF. The rearrangement joins TRBV19 to TRBJ2-7; 12 bases line up with TRBD2. This CDR3 has 16 amino acids. Germline CDR1 is LNHDA and CDR2 is SQIVND (reference sequence). V lost 6 bases and J lost 5; bases outside the gene matches: 11.

This clone came up once. V gene TRBV9 combines with J gene TRBJ1-3; no clear D gene. CDR1 SGDLS and CDR2 YYNGEE come from the germline V gene. V lost 3 bases and J lost 8, with 15 bases in between. This CDR3 contains 14 residues. The CDR3 spells CASSAPNGGDTIYF. The CDR3 DNA sequence: TGTGCCAGCAGCGCCCCCAACGGAGGAGACACCATATATTTT.

The chain employs TRBV29-1 and TRBJ1-1, with D possibly TRBD1 on 6 matching bases. This CDR3 is 13 amino acids long. The germline V gene has CDR1 SQVTM and CDR2 ANQGSEA. The V end lost 6 bases, the J end lost 1 base, and 12 bases lay between the germline ends. CDR3 sequence reads: CSVHRETNTEAFF. The CDR3 region has the DNA TGCAGCGTCCACAGGGAGACGAACACTGAAGCTTTCTTT.

This clone turned up a few times. The gene calls are TRBV29-1 and TRBJ1-1; no definite D call. The V and J ends lost 6 bases and 5 bases respectively, with 22 bases between them. Germline V gene sequence: CDR1 SQVTM, CDR2 ANQGSEA. This CDR3 has 15 amino acids. The CDR3, as DNA: TGCAGCGTCAAACCTCGACTAGCGGTCGGTACTGAAGCTTTCTTT. Residues: CSVKPRLAVGTEAFF. The full variable domain, its missing parts supplied by reference TRBV29-1 and TRBJ1-1, is SAVISQKPSRDICQRGTSLTIQCQVDSQVTMMFWYRQQPGQSLTLIATANQGSEATYESGFVIDKFPISRPNLTFSTLTVSNMSPEDSSIYLCSVKPRLAVGTEAFFGQGTRLTVV.

V is TRBV7-8 and J is TRBJ1-1, with 11 bases identical to TRBD1. In germline, CDR1 is SGHVS, CDR2 FQNEAQ. There are 18 residues in the CDR3. The V gene end was trimmed by 4 bases and the J gene end by 0 bases; junction bases not matched to a gene: 10. The CDR3 protein is CASSSKLGQGAVNTEAFF. CDR3 bases: TGTGCCAGCAGCTCCAAACTTGGACAGGGGGCGGTGAACACTGAAGCTTTCTTT.

This chain connects TRBV4-1 to TRBJ2-1; possibly TRBD1 for D (5 bases). The germline V and J ends were trimmed by 1 base and 0 bases, with 16 bases remaining between them. The CDR3 spans 18 residues. The germline CDR1 and CDR2 sequences are MGHRA and YSYEKL. CDR3 coding DNA: TGCGCCAGCAGCCAAGGCGAATACAGGACCCTCTCCTACAATGAGCAGTTCTTC. Protein product: CASSQGEYRTLSYNEQFF.

This chain joins TRBV5-4 and TRBJ2-3; no clear D. CDR3 length: 16 residues. With 3 bases removed from V and 0 bases from J, the gap between germline ends came to 14 bases. Per the germline V gene, CDR1 is SGHNT and CDR2 is YYREEE (reference sequence). The CDR3 coding sequence is TGTGCCAGCAGCTCCGCCAAGCGCTCTAGCACAGATACGCAGTATTTT. Translation gives CASSSAKRSSTDTQYF.

The chain uses TRBV4-2 and TRBJ2-1, with D possibly matching TRBD1 (5 bases). The CDR3 has 15 residues. Trimming took 1 base from V and 6 from J, leaving 13 bases between them. Germline CDR1 reads LGHNA; CDR2 reads YNFKEQ. The CDR3 DNA reads as TGTGCCAGCAGCCAAGTATCGCAGGGTACCAATGAGCAGTTCTTC. Protein: CASSQVSQGTNEQFF.